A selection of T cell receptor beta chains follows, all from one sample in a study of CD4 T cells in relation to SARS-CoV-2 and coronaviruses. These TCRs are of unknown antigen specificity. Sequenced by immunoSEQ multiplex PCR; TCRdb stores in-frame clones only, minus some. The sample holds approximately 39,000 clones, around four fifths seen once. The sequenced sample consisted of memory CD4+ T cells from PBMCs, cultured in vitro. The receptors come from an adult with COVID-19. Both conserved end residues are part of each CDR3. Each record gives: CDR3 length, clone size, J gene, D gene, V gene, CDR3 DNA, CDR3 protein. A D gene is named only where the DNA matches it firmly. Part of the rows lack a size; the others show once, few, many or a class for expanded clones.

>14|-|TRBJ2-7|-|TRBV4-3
TGCGCCAGCAGCCAAGAGGGGACATCCTACGAGCAGTACTTC
CASSQEGTSYEQYF
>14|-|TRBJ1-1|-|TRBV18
TGTGCCAGCTCACCACTTAGGGGGACCACTGAAGCTTTCTTT
CASSPLRGTTEAFF
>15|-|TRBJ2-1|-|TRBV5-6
TGTGCCAGCAGCTTGCGGGGGAGCTCCTACAATGAGCAGTTCTTC
CASSLRGSSYNEQFF
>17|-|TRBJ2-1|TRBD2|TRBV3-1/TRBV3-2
TGTGCCAGCAAGGGGCTAGCGGGGGGGAGCTCCTACAATGAGCAGTTCTTC
CASKGLAGGSSYNEQFF
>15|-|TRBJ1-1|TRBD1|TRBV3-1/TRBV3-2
TGTGCCAGCAGCCAGTTGGACAGGGTGAACACTGAAGCTTTCTTT
CASSQLDRVNTEAFF
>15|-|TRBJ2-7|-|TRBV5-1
TGCGCCAGCAGATTGGGGGTAGCGGAGACCTACGAGCAGTACTTC
CASRLGVAETYEQYF
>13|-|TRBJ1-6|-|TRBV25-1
TGTGCCAGCAGTGGGGAAGGAAACTCACCCCTCCACTTT
CASSGEGNSPLHF
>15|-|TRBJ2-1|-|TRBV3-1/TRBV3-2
TGTGCCAGCCACGGACGGGCGGGGAACTACAATGAGCAGTTCTTC
CASHGRAGNYNEQFF
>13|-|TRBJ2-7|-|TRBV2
TGTGCCAGCAGTGAAGGGCCGGGGAACGAGCAGTACTTC
CASSEGPGNEQYF
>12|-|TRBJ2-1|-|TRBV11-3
TGTGCCAGCAGCTTATTCGGAGGTGAGCAGTTCTTC
CASSLFGGEQFF
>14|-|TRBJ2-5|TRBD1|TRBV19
TGTGCCAGTACAGCAGGGGGCCGGCAAGAGACCCAGTACTTC
CASTAGGRQETQYF
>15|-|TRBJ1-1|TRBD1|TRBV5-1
TGCGCCAGCAGCCAGACAGGGTCCTGGGGGAATGAAGCTTTCTTT
CASSQTGSWGNEAFF
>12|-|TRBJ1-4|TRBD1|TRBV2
TGTGCCCGTAGGCAGGGGGATGAAAAACTGTTTTTT
CARRQGDEKLFF
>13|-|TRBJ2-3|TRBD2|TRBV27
TGTGCCAGCAGTTCTTCCGGGACTAATACGCAGTATTTT
CASSSSGTNTQYF
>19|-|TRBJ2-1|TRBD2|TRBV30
TGTGCCAGACGTGGGGGACTAGCGGGAGAAATGGAGAGTTTCAATGAGCAGTTCTTC
CARRGGLAGEMESFNEQFF
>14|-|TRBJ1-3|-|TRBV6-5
TGTGCCAGCAGTTGGACGCACTCCGGGAACACCATATATTTT
CASSWTHSGNTIYF
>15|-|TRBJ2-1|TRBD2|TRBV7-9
TGTGCCAGCAGCGCTACTAGCGGGAGGTTCAATGAGCAGTTCTTC
CASSATSGRFNEQFF
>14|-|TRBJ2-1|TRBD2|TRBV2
TGTGCCAGCATTGGGACTAGTAGCTACAATGAGCAGTTCTTC
CASIGTSSYNEQFF
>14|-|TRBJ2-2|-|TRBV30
TGTGCCTGGAGACGACGGACGAACACCGGGGAGCTGTTTTTT
CAWRRRTNTGELFF
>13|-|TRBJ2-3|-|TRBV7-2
TGTGCCAGCAGCGCGCAAATATCAGATACGCAGTATTTT
CASSAQISDTQYF
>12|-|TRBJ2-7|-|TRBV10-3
TGTGCCATCAGTGAGTCGAGCCACGAGCAGTACTTC
CAISESSHEQYF
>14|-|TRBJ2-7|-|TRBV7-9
TGTGCCAGCAGCTTGCAGGGTGGAATCGGGGAGCAGTACTTC
CASSLQGGIGEQYF
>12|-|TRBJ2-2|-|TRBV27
TGTGCCAGCAGTCTTAATTCCGGGGAGCTGTTTTTT
CASSLNSGELFF
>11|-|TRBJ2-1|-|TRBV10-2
TGCGCCAGCAGTCAAGTTGATGAGCAGTTCTTC
CASSQVDEQFF
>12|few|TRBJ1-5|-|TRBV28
TGTGCCAGCAGTTTATACCCTCAGCCCCAGCATTTT
CASSLYPQPQHF
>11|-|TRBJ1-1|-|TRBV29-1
TGCAGCGTTACAGACGACGGAGAAGCTTTCTTT
CSVTDDGEAFF
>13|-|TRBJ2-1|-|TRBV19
TGTGCCAGTAGTAGAGGATCCTACAATGAGCAGTTCTTC
CASSRGSYNEQFF
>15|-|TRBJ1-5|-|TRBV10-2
TGCGCCAGCAGTTCAAAGACCCTGGCGAATCAGCCCCAGCATTTT
CASSSKTLANQPQHF
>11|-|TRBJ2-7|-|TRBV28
TGTGCCAGCAGTTTGGCAACTAGCAGATACTTC
CASSLATSRYF
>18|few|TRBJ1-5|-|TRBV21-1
TGTGCCAGCAGCAAAGTTGTTGAGGGGACGGCGGGCAATCAGCCCCAGCATTTT
CASSKVVEGTAGNQPQHF
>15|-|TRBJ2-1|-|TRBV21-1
TGTGCCAGCAGCACATCAGGCCTCCTCTGCGATGAGCAGTTCTTC
CASSTSGLLCDEQFF
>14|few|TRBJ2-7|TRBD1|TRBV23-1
TGCGCCAGCAGTCACCCCGGACAGGACACCCCGAGGGACTTC
CASSHPGQDTPRDF
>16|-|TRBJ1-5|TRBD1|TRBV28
TGTGCCAGCAGTTCTTGGACAGGGGGTGAGAATCAGCCCCAGCATTTT
CASSSWTGGENQPQHF
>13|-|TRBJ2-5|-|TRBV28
TGTGCCAGCAGAGAGACGGGCCAAGAGACCCAGTACTTC
CASRETGQETQYF
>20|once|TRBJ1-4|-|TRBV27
TGTGCCAGCAGCCGCAACTTCGGGGGTACAGGAGTCCCTTCTAATGAAAAACTGTTTTTT
CASSRNFGGTGVPSNEKLFF
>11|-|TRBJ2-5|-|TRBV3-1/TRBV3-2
TGTGCCAGCAGCCGAGGAGGGACCCAGTACTTC
CASSRGGTQYF
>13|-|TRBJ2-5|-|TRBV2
TGTGCCAGCAATCGGGAACAGCAAGAGACCCAGTACTTC
CASNREQQETQYF
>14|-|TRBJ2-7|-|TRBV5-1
TGCGCCAGCAGCTTGTCGGCGCCCGCCTACGAGCAGTACTTC
CASSLSAPAYEQYF
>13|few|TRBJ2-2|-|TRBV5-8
TGTGCCAGCAGCGTCAGGGTTGCCGGGGAGCTGTTTTTT
CASSVRVAGELFF
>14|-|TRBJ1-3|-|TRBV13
TGTGCCAGCAGCTTCGGGGCCACTGGAAACACCATATATTTT
CASSFGATGNTIYF
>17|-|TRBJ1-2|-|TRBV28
TGTGCCAGCAGTTTTCTCCACGGACGGATCGCTAACTATGGCTACACCTTC
CASSFLHGRIANYGYTF
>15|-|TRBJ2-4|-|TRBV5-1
TGCGCCAGCAGCTTGGACAGGGCCCCCTTCGTGACTCAGCACTTC
CASSLDRAPFVTQHF
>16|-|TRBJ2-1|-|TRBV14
TGTGCCAGCAGCCAAGGTCGGGACTTCACCTACAATGAGCAGTTCTTC
CASSQGRDFTYNEQFF
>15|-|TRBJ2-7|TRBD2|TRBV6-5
TGTGCCAGCCTAAGCTATGGCGGGAGAGGGTACGAGCAGTACTTC
CASLSYGGRGYEQYF
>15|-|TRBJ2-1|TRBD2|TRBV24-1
TGTGCCACCAGTGATTCTCCGGGGACTAGCGATGAGCAGTTCTTC
CATSDSPGTSDEQFF
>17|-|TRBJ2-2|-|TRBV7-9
TGTGCCAGCAGCTTAGCGCTGAGGACAGCGAACACCGGGGAGCTGTTTTTT
CASSLALRTANTGELFF
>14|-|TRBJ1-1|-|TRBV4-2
TGTGCCAGCAGCCAAGAAGTGGTTACCACTGAAGCTTTCTTT
CASSQEVVTTEAFF
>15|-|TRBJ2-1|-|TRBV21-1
TGTGCCAGCAGGGGAAGACTAGCGGGAAGGTGTGAGCAGTTCTTC
CASRGRLAGRCEQFF
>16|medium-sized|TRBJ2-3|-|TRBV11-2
TGTGCCAGCAGCGTAGGACCCTTAGCTGGCACAGATACGCAGTATTTT
CASSVGPLAGTDTQYF
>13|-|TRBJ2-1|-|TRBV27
TGTGCCAGCACCCAAAGCCCCTACAATGAGCAGTTCTTC
CASTQSPYNEQFF
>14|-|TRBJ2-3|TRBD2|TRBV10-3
TGTGCCATCGGGACTAGCGGGCGCACAGATACGCAGTATTTT
CAIGTSGRTDTQYF